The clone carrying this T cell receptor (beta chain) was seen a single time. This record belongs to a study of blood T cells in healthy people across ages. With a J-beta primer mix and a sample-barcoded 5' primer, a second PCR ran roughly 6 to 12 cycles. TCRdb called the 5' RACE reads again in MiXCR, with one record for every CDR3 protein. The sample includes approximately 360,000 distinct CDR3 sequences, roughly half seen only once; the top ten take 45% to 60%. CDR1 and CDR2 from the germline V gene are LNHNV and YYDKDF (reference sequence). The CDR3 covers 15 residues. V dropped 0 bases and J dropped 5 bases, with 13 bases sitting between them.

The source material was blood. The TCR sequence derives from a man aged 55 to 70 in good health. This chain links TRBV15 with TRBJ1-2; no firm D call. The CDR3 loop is CATSRDGIEGYGYTF. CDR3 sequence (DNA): TGTGCCACCAGCAGAGATGGTATAGAAGGATATGGCTACACCTTC.